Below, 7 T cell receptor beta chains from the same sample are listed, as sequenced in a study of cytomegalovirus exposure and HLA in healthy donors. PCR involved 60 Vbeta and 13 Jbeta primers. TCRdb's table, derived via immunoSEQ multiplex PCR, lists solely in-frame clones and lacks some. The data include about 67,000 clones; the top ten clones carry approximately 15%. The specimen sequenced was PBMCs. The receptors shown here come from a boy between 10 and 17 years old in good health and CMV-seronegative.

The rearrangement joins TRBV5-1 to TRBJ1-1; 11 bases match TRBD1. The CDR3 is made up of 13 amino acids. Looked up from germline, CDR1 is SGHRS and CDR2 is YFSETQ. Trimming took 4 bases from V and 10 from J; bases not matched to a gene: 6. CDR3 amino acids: CASSHGQGAAAFF. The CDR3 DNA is TGCGCCAGCAGCCATGGACAGGGGGCGGCAGCTTTCTTT.

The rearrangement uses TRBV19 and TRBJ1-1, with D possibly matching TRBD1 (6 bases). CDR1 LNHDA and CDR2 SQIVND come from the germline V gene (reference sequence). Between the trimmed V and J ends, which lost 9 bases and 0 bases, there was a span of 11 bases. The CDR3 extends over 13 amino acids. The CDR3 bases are TGTGCCAGCGTGGACAGATTGAACACTGAAGCTTTCTTT. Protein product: CASVDRLNTEAFF.

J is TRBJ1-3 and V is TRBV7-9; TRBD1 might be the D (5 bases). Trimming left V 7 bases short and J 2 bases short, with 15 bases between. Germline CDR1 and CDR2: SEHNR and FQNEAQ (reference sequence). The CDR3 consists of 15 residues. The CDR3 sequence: CASTPGSEAGNTIYF. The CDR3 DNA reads TGTGCCAGCACCCCAGGGTCCGAAGCTGGAAACACCATATATTTT.

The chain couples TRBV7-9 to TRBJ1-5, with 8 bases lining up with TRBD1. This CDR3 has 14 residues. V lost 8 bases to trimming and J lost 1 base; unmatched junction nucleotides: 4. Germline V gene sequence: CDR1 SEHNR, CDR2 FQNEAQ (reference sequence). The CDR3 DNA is TGTGCCAGCGACAGGGGAGGGAGCAATCAGCCCCAGCATTTT. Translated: CASDRGGSNQPQHF.

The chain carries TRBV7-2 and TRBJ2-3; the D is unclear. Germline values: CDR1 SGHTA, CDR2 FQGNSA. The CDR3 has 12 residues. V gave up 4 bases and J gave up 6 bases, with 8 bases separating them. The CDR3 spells CASSYSTDTQYF. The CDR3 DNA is TGTGCCAGCAGCTATTCTACGGATACGCAGTATTTT. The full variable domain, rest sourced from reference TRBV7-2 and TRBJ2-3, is GAGVSQSPSNKVTEKGKDVELRCDPISGHTALYWYRQSLGQGLEFLIYFQGNSAPDKSGLPSDRFSAERTGGSVSTLTIQRTQQEDSAVYLCASSYSTDTQYFGPGTRLTVL.

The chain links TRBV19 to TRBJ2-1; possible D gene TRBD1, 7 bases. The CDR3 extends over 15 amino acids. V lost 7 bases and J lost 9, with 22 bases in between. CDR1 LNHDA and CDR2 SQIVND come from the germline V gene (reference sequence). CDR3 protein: CASMPGQGGSTEQFF. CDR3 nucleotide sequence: TGTGCCAGTATGCCAGGCCAGGGGGGATCGACTGAGCAGTTCTTC.

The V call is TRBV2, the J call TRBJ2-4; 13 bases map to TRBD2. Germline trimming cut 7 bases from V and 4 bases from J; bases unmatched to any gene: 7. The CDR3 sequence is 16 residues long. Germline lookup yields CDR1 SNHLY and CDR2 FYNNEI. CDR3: CASKGLAGVLKNIQYF. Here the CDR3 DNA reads TGTGCCAGCAAAGGACTAGCGGGAGTGTTGAAAAACATTCAGTACTTC.